This T cell receptor beta chain was identified during a study of T-cell memory formation after mild COVID-19. Overall study results and limits: Chiefly within CM and EM were the contracting CD4+ clones; CD8+ ones were within EMRA.

Germline values: CDR1 SQVTM, CDR2 ANQGSEA. V was cut by 2 bases and J by 4 bases, with 16 bases left in between. The CDR3 is 15 amino acids. Details on this clonotype: The antigen is undetermined.

From 5'RACE with constant-segment primers came TCR alpha and TCR beta cDNA libraries that carried sample barcodes and UMIs. Each CDR3 protein gets one entry after TCRdb re-called the 5' RACE reads with MiXCR. In the table there are 250,000 to 350,000 distinct CDR3 sequences, less than 20% of which are singletons. The rearrangement uses TRBV29-1 and TRBJ2-3, with D unresolved. This clonotype was sampled from a man aged 18 to 29 who had mild COVID-19 (a few samples of this study predate the infection). Cell type and time point are not known. The sample taken for sequencing was PBMCs or a T cell subset sorted from them (not recorded which). CDR3 sequence reads: CSVETRRLSPDTQYF. CDR3 nucleotide sequence: TGCAGCGTTGAAACCCGGCGGTTATCTCCAGATACGCAGTATTTT.